The present T cell receptor (beta chain) was sequenced within a study of cytomegalovirus exposure and HLA in healthy donors. Vbeta (60) and Jbeta (13) primers were used in the PCR. Only in-frame clones appear in the TCRdb table, and some are missing; sequencing was by immunoSEQ multiplex PCR. The sample includes about 120,000 clones, roughly a sixth seen only once; the top ten take roughly 3%. In this sample, this clone turned up a few times. V was trimmed by 6 bases and J by 0 bases, leaving 12 bases between them. CDR1 and CDR2 from the germline V gene are MNHEY and SVGAGI. There are 15 residues in the CDR3.

V usage is TRBV6-5 and J usage is TRBJ1-5; D is perhaps TRBD1 (5 bases). Sequencing was performed on PBMCs. The source is a female donor in good health and CMV-seropositive. The CDR3 loop is CASRLDRLSNQPQHF. CDR3 nucleotide sequence: TGTGCCAGCAGACTTGACAGACTTAGCAATCAGCCCCAGCATTTT.